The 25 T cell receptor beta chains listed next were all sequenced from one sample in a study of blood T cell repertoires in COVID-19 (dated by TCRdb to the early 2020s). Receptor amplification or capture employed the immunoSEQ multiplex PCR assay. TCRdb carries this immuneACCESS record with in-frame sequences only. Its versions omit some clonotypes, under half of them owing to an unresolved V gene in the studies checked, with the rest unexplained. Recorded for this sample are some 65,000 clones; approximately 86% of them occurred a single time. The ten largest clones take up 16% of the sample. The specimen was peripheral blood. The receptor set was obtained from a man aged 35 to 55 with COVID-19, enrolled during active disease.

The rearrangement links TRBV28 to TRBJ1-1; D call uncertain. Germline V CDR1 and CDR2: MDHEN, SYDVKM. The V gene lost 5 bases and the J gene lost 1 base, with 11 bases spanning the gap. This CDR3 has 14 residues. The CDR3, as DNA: TGTGCCAGCAGTCCACATAATCCGAACACTGAAGCTTTCTTT. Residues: CASSPHNPNTEAFF. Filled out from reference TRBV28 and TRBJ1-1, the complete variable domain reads DVKVTQSSRYLVKRTGEKVFLECVQDMDHENMFWYRQDPGLGLRLIYFSYDVKMKEKGDIPEGYSVSREKKERFSLILESASTNQTSMYLCASSPHNPNTEAFFGQGTRLTVV.

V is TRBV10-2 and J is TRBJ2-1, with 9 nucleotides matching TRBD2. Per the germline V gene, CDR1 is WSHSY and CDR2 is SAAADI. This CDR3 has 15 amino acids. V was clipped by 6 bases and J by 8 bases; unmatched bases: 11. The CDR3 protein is CASSTRSGGSDEQFF. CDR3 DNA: TGCGCCAGCAGCACCCGAAGCGGGGGGTCTGATGAGCAGTTCTTC.

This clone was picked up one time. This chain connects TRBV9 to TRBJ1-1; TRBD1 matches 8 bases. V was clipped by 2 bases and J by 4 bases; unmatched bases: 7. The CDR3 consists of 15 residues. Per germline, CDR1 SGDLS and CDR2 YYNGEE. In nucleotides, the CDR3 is TGTGCCAGCAGCGTGACAGGGGAAACGGGCACTGAAGCTTTCTTT. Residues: CASSVTGETGTEAFF.

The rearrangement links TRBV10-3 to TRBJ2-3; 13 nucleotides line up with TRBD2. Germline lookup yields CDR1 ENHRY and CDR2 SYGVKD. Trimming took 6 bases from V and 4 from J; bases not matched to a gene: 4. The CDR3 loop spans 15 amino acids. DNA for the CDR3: TGTGCCATCAGGGCTACTAGCGGGGGGGCAGATACGCAGTATTTT. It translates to CAIRATSGGADTQYF.

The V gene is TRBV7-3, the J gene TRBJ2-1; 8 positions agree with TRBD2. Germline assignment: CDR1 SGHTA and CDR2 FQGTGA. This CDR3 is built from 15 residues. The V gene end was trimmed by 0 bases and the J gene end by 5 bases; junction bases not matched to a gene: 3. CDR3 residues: CASSLTSGVNNEQFF. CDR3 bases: TGTGCCAGCAGCTTAACTAGCGGGGTTAACAATGAGCAGTTCTTC.

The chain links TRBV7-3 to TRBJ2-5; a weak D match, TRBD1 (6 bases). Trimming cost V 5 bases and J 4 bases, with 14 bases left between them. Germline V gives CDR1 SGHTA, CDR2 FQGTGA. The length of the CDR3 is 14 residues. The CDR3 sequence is CASSSRGLGETQYF. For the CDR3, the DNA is TGTGCCAGCAGCAGCAGGGGTCTAGGAGAGACCCAGTACTTC.

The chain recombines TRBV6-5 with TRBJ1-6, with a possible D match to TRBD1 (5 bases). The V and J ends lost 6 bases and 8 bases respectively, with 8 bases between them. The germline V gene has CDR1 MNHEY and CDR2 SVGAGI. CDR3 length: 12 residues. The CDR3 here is CASRLQDSPLHF. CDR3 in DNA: TGTGCCAGCAGACTACAGGATTCACCCCTCCACTTT.

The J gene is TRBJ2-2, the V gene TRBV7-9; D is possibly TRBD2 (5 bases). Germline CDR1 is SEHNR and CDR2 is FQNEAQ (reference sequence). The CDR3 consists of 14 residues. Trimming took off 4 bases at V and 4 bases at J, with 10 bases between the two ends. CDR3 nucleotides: TGTGCCAGCAGCTCCCAAGGGAGCACCGGGGAGCTGTTTTTT. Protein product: CASSSQGSTGELFF. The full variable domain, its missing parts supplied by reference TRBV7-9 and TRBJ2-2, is DTGVSQNPRHKITKRGQNVTFRCDPISEHNRLYWYRQTLGQGPEFLTYFQNEAQLEKSRLLSDRFSAERPKGSFSTLEIQRTEQGDSAMYLCASSSQGSTGELFFGEGSRLTVL.

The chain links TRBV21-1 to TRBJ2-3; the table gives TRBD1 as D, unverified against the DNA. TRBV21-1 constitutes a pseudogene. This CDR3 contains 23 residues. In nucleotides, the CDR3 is TGTGCCAGCAGCAAAGTTCCTTTGTCCTACAACCATGGTTCAGGGTGTGCATCAGATACGCAGTATTTT. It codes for CASSKVPLSYNHGSGCASDTQYF.

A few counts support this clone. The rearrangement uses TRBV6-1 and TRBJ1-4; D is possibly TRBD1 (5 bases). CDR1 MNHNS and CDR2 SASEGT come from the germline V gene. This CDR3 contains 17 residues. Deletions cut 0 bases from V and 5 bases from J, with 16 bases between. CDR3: CASSEAPRGRDNEKLFF. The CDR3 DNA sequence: TGTGCCAGCAGTGAAGCCCCTAGAGGGAGGGACAATGAAAAACTGTTTTTT.

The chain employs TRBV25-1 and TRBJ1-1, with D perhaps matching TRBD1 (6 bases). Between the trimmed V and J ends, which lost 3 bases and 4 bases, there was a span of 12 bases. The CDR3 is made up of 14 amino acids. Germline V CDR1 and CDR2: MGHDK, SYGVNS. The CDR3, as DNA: TGTGCCAGCAGTGATACCGGGACACTCACTGAAGCTTTCTTT. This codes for CASSDTGTLTEAFF.

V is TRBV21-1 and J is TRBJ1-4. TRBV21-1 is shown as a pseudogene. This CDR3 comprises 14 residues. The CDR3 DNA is TGTGCCCTATCAGGAGGTACAACTAATGAAAAACTGTTTTTT. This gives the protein CALSGGTTNEKLFF.

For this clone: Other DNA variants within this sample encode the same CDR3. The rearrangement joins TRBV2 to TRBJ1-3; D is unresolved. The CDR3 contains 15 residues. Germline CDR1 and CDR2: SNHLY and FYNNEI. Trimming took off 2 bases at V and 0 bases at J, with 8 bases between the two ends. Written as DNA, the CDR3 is TGTGCCAGCAGTGAACTCGGTGTCTCTGGAAACACCATATATTTT. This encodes CASSELGVSGNTIYF.

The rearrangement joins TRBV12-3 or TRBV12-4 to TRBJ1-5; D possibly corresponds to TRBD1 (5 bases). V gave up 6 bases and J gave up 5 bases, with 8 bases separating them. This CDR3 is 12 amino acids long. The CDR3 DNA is TGTGCCAGCAGCTCACAGGATCAGCCCCAGCATTTT. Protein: CASSSQDQPQHF.

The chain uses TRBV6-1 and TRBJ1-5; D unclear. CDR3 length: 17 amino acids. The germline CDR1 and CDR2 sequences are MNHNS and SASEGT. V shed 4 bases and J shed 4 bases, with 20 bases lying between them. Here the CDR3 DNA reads TGTGCCAGCAGTGTTTCCGCCTTAGGGTGGGAGAATCAGCCCCAGCATTTT. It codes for CASSVSALGWENQPQHF.

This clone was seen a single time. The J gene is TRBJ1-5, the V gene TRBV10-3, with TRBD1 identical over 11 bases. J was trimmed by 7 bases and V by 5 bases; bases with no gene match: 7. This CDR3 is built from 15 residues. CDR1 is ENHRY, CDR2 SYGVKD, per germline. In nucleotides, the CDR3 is TGTGCCATCAGTCGGGGACAGGGGGTTGAACAGCCCCAGCATTTT. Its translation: CAISRGQGVEQPQHF.

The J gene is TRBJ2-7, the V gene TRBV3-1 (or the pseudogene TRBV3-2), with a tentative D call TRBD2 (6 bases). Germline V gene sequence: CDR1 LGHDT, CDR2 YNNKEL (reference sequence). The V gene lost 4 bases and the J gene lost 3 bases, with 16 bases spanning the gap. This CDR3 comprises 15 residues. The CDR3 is CASSPLSGTLYEQYF. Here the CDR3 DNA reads TGTGCCAGCAGCCCCCTTTCAGGGACTCTCTACGAGCAGTACTTC.

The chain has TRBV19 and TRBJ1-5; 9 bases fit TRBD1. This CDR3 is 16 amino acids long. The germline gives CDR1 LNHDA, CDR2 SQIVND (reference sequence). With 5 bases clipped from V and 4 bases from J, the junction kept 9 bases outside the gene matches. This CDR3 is CASSHTGGLGNQPQHF. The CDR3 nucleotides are TGTGCCAGTAGTCATACAGGGGGCCTGGGTAATCAGCCCCAGCATTTT.

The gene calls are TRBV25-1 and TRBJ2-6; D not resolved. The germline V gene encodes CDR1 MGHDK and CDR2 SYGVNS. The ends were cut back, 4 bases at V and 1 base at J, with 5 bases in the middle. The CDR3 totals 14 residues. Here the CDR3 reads CASSAPSGANVLTF. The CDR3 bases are TGTGCCAGCAGTGCCCCATCTGGGGCCAACGTCCTGACTTTC.

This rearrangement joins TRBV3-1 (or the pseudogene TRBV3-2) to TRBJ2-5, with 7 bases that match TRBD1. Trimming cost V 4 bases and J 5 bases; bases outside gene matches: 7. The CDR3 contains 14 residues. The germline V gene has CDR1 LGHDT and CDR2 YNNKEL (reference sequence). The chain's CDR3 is CASSPLTGVETQYF. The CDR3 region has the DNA TGTGCCAGCAGCCCCTTAACAGGGGTCGAGACCCAGTACTTC.

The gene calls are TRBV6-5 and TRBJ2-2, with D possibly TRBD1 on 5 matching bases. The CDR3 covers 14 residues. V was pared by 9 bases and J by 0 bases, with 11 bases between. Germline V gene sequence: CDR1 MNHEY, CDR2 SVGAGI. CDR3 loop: CASYRNANTGELFF. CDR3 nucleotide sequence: TGTGCCAGTTACAGGAACGCGAACACCGGGGAGCTGTTTTTT.

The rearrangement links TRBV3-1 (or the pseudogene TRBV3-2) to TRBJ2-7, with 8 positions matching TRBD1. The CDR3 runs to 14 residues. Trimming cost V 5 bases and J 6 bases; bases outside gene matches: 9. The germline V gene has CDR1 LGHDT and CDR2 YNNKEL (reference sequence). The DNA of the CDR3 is TGTGCCAGCAGCATCGAGGACAGGGCCCGCGAGCAGTACTTC. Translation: CASSIEDRAREQYF.

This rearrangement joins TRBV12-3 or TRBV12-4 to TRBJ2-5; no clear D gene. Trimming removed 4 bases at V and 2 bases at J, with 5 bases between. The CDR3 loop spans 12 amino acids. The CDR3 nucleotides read TGTGCCAGCAGTTGGGCACAAGAGACCCAGTACTTC. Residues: CASSWAQETQYF.

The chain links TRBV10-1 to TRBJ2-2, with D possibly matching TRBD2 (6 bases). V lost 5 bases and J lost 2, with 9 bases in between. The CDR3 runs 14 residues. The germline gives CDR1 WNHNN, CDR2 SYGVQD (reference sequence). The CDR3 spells CASSPGLNTGELFF. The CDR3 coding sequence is TGCGCCAGCAGTCCGGGACTCAACACCGGGGAGCTGTTTTTT.

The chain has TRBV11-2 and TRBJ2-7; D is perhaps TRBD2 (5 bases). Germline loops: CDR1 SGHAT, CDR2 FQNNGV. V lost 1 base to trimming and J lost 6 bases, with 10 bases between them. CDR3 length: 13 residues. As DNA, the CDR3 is TGTGCCAGCAGCTTAGGAGGGTTGGGCGAGCAGTACTTC. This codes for CASSLGGLGEQYF.